Below, 27 T cell receptor beta chains from the same sample are listed, as sequenced in a study of T cells in localized non-small cell lung cancer. Produced via immunoSEQ multiplex PCR; TCRdb's table is partial and in-frame only. The sample holds 25,000 to 30,000 clones, roughly four fifths seen once. The material was peripheral blood, obtained before any cancer treatment. Source of these receptors: a woman aged 35 to 75 with stage I lung adenocarcinoma.

The V call is TRBV5-7, the J call TRBJ2-6; D is undetermined. TRBV5-7 is an ORF; its function is uncertain. V lost 7 bases and J 5 bases, leaving 22 bases between the germline ends. This CDR3 has 17 amino acids. The CDR3 sequence is CASHLILRKSRANVLTF. The CDR3 DNA sequence: TGTGCCAGCCATTTGATCTTGCGTAAAAGTCGGGCCAACGTCCTGACTTTC.

CDR3 nucleotide sequence: TGCGCCAGCAGCCAAGAAGCTAGCGGGGGAGTCGGGGAGCTGTTTTTT. Its translation is CASSQEASGGVGELFF. The gene calls are TRBV4-3 and TRBJ2-2; 10 bases line up with TRBD2. Germline V gives CDR1 LGHNA, CDR2 YSLEER. CDR3 length: 16 residues. V was pared by 0 bases and J by 7 bases, with 5 bases of the junction left unmatched.

The gene calls are TRBV7-8 and TRBJ1-5; a possible D gene is TRBD1 (5 bases). The CDR3 totals 15 residues. Germline assignment: CDR1 SGHVS and CDR2 FQNEAQ. V lost 3 bases and J 2 bases, leaving 11 bases between the germline ends. As DNA, the CDR3 is TGTGCCAGCAGCTTGGGGGGGGGACGCAATCAGCCCCAGCATTTT. Its protein product is CASSLGGGRNQPQHF. The whole variable domain, remainder taken from reference TRBV7-8 and TRBJ1-5, is GAGVSQSPRYKVAKRGQDVALRCDPISGHVSLFWYQQALGQGPEFLTYFQNEAQLDKSGLPSDRFFAERPEGSVSTLKIQRTQQEDSAVYLCASSLGGGRNQPQHFGDGTRLSIL.

The V gene is TRBV5-5, the J gene TRBJ1-2; D not certain. V gave up 1 base and J gave up 6 bases, with 16 bases separating them. Germline loops: CDR1 SGHKS, CDR2 YYEKEE (reference sequence). There are 15 residues in the CDR3. The CDR3 loop reads CASSLFRAPGHGYTF. The CDR3 DNA follows: TGTGCCAGCAGCTTGTTTAGGGCACCTGGGCATGGCTACACCTTC.

This chain connects TRBV7-9 to TRBJ2-7, with TRBD2 as a possible D gene (6 bases). This CDR3 spans 12 amino acids. Germline lookup yields CDR1 SEHNR and CDR2 FQNEAQ (reference sequence). Trimming cost V 2 bases and J 7 bases, with 9 bases left between them. CDR3 in amino acids: CASSLTSSEQYF. The DNA of the CDR3 is TGTGCCAGCAGCTTAACTAGCTCGGAGCAGTACTTC.

V is TRBV6-6 and J is TRBJ2-3, with D possibly matching TRBD1 (6 bases). Germline loops: CDR1 MNHNY, CDR2 SVGAGI (reference sequence). Trimming removed 5 bases at V and 6 bases at J, with 15 bases between. The CDR3 runs 14 residues. The DNA of the CDR3 is TGTGCCAGCAGTCCAGACAGGTGGGGGGATACGCAGTATTTT. Its protein product is CASSPDRWGDTQYF.

V and J are TRBV2 and TRBJ2-3; 10 nucleotides agree with TRBD1. This CDR3 spans 19 amino acids. Germline-derived CDR1 and CDR2 are SNHLY and FYNNEI. Trimming took 6 bases from V and 8 from J; bases not matched to a gene: 23. The CDR3 loop is CASSRGQGDSSGRQGTQYF. For the CDR3, the DNA is TGTGCCAGCAGCCGCGGACAGGGGGATTCTAGCGGGCGTCAAGGTACGCAGTATTTT.

In its sample, this clone was seen once. The rearrangement links TRBV7-8 to TRBJ2-2; either TRBD1 or TRBD2 may supply D (6 bases each). CDR3 size: 16 residues. The V end was cut by 8 bases, the J end by 5 bases, with 21 bases between. Germline CDR1 reads SGHVS; CDR2 reads FQNEAQ. The CDR3 coding sequence is TGTGCCAGCGACCCTCTGGGGGGCTCGTGGACCGGGGAGCTGTTTTTT. Its translation: CASDPLGGSWTGELFF.

This clone is a singleton in its sample. V gene TRBV2 combines with J gene TRBJ1-6; D is unresolved. V lost 2 bases and J 0 bases, leaving 5 bases between the germline ends. CDR1 is SNHLY and CDR2 is FYNNEI in the germline V gene. This CDR3 has 15 amino acids. This CDR3 reads CASSESGSYNSPLHF. The CDR3 DNA follows: TGTGCCAGCAGTGAAAGCGGCTCCTATAATTCACCCCTCCACTTT. Filled out from reference TRBV2 and TRBJ1-6, the complete variable domain reads EPEVTQTPSHQVTQMGQEVILRCVPISNHLYFYWYRQILGQKVEFLVSFYNNEISEKSEIFDDQFSVERPDGSNFTLKIRSTKLEDSAMYFCASSESGSYNSPLHFGNGTRLTVT.

CDR3 nucleotide sequence: TGCGCCAGCAGTCATTCGGGACTAGCGTCCTACAATGAGCAGTTCTTC. Translated: CASSHSGLASYNEQFF. The chain combines TRBV23-1 with TRBJ2-1; 10 bases fit TRBD2. TRBV23-1 is placed among ORFs of uncertain function. V shed 3 bases and J 1 base; nucleotides not matched to a gene: 3. The CDR3 consists of 16 residues.

The CDR3 region is CASRKAGNTEAFF. CDR3 nucleotides: TGTGCCAGCAGAAAAGCAGGGAACACTGAAGCTTTCTTT. The chain uses TRBV6-1 and TRBJ1-1; D uncertain. CDR1 and CDR2 (germline): MNHNS, SASEGT. V lost 6 bases and J lost 1, with 9 bases in between. This CDR3 is 13 amino acids long.

This clone was observed a few times. The J gene is TRBJ2-7, the V gene TRBV5-6; TRBD1 agrees at 7 bases. The V segment lost 1 base and the J segment 0 bases; nucleotides outside the gene matches: 4. CDR1 is SGHDT, CDR2 YYEEEE, per germline. This CDR3 is built from 15 residues. CDR3 in DNA: TGTGCCAGCAGCTTGAGAGGGGGCCCCTCCTACGAGCAGTACTTC. Its translation is CASSLRGGPSYEQYF. The whole variable domain, remainder taken from reference TRBV5-6 and TRBJ2-7, is DAGVTQSPTHLIKTRGQQVTLRCSPKSGHDTVSWYQQALGQGPQFIFQYYEEEERQRGNFPDRFSGHQFPNYSSELNVNALLLGDSALYLCASSLRGGPSYEQYFGPGTRLTVT.

The V and J genes are TRBV10-3 and TRBJ1-5, with TRBD1 matching 8 bases. This CDR3 has 14 residues. Germline values: CDR1 ENHRY, CDR2 SYGVKD. The trim removed 4 bases at V and 7 bases at J, leaving 6 bases unmatched. Here the CDR3 DNA reads TGTGCCATCAGTGGGGACAGGTCCTCGCAGCCCCAGCATTTT. It encodes CAISGDRSSQPQHF.

The J gene is TRBJ2-7, the V gene TRBV5-1; 8 bases are shared with TRBD1. CDR1 is SGHRS and CDR2 is YFSETQ in the germline V gene. V lost 4 bases and J lost 0; bases outside the gene matches: 6. CDR3 size: 15 residues. This CDR3 is CASSDGQGTSYEQYF. CDR3 coding DNA: TGCGCCAGCAGCGACGGACAGGGAACCTCCTACGAGCAGTACTTC.

The chain combines TRBV5-1 with TRBJ2-3; 7 nucleotides agree with TRBD2. The CDR3 is 14 amino acids. In germline, CDR1 is SGHRS, CDR2 YFSETQ. Losses at the gene ends were 5 bases for V and 7 bases for J; bases not matched to a gene: 10. The CDR3: CASSSVAGANTQYF. CDR3 in DNA: TGCGCCAGCAGTTCCGTAGCGGGTGCTAATACGCAGTATTTT.

This chain connects TRBV15 to TRBJ1-4; D not resolved. Germline CDR1 is LNHNV and CDR2 is YYDKDF (reference sequence). The CDR3 totals 16 residues. V lost 8 bases and J lost 6, with 22 bases in between. CDR3 in DNA: TGTGCCACCGATCAAGGTGGCGGATCCTCGCATGAAAAACTGTTTTTT. The encoded protein is CATDQGGGSSHEKLFF.

The chain is built from TRBV19 and TRBJ1-5; 11 bases agree with TRBD1. Trimming took 7 bases from V and 4 from J; bases not matched to a gene: 6. The CDR3 is made up of 15 amino acids. Germline CDR1 reads LNHDA; CDR2 reads SQIVND (reference sequence). This chain's CDR3 is CASTAGTGGNQPQHF. CDR3 in DNA: TGTGCCAGTACCGCCGGGACAGGGGGAAATCAGCCCCAGCATTTT.

The chain is built from TRBV27 and TRBJ2-6; D remains unclear. Germline CDR1 MNHEY, CDR2 SMNVEV (reference sequence). The ends were cut back, 7 bases at V and 0 bases at J, with 13 bases in the middle. There are 16 residues in the CDR3. The CDR3 loop is CASTDAGSSGANVLTF. The CDR3 coding sequence is TGTGCCAGCACAGATGCAGGTAGCTCTGGGGCCAACGTCCTGACTTTC.

The chain joins TRBV6-1 to TRBJ2-3; D is ambiguous. In germline, CDR1 is MNHNS, CDR2 SASEGT. This CDR3 comprises 14 residues. The germline V and J ends were trimmed by 2 bases and 8 bases, with 14 bases remaining between them. DNA for the CDR3: TGTGCCAGCAGTGAAAACTGGGAATGGGGTACGCAGTATTTT. Translation gives CASSENWEWGTQYF.

The chain uses TRBV7-2 and TRBJ2-1, with 9 bases aligning to TRBD1. The CDR3 runs to 18 residues. Trimming cost V 4 bases and J 6 bases; bases outside gene matches: 16. Germline CDR1 SGHTA, CDR2 FQGNSA. The CDR3 is CASSSHRAGTGRSNEQFF. DNA of the CDR3: TGTGCCAGCAGCTCGCATCGCGCCGGGACAGGGAGGAGCAATGAGCAGTTCTTC.

The rearrangement joins TRBV6-5 to TRBJ1-1; D gene ambiguous. CDR3 length equals 14 residues. Trimming removed 4 bases from V and 1 base from J, with 10 bases in between. Germline V lookup: CDR1 MNHEY, CDR2 SVGAGI. The CDR3 nucleotides are TGTGCCAGCAGTTCTATCTCGGGGAACACTGAAGCTTTCTTT. Protein product: CASSSISGNTEAFF.

With respect to this clone: One junction end disagrees with the germline gene, perhaps due to a read error. This chain links TRBV29-1 with TRBJ1-2, with 11 bases aligning to TRBD1. CDR3 length equals 14 residues. The germline V gene has CDR1 SQVTM and CDR2 ANQGSEA. The DNA for the CDR3 is TGCAGCGGTGAATGGACAGGGGGCGTAAATGGCTACACCTTC. Translating gives CSGEWTGGVNGYTF.

This rearrangement joins TRBV11-3 to TRBJ2-7; no reliable D call. The V gene's germline CDR1 is SGHNT and CDR2 YENEEA. The V and J ends lost 0 bases and 0 bases respectively, with 3 bases between them. There are 13 residues in the CDR3. The CDR3 nucleotides are TGTGCCAGCAGCTTAGACAGCTCCTACGAGCAGTACTTC. It translates to CASSLDSSYEQYF.

V and J are TRBV7-9 and TRBJ2-3, with D possibly being TRBD1 or TRBD2 (6 bases each). The CDR3 is 14 residues long. Looked up from germline, CDR1 is SEHNR and CDR2 is FQNEAQ (reference sequence). V was shortened by 4 bases and J by 14 bases, with 22 bases between the two germline ends. The CDR3 spells CASSSRQEGIVLYF. CDR3 in DNA: TGTGCCAGCAGCTCCCGACAGGAGGGGATAGTGTTGTATTTT.

V usage is TRBV5-8 and J usage is TRBJ2-1, with D unclear. The germline gives CDR1 SGHTS, CDR2 YDEGEE. CDR3 size: 13 residues. The V gene lost 1 base and the J gene lost 10 bases, with 12 bases spanning the gap. CDR3 DNA: TGTGCCAGCAGCTTGAGGGCCTTGAGGGAGCAGTTCTTC. Its protein product is CASSLRALREQFF.

This clone is medium-sized in the sample. The genes are TRBV4-2 and TRBJ1-1, with TRBD1 matching over 7 bases. CDR1 LGHNA and CDR2 YNFKEQ come from the germline V gene. The V and J ends lost 4 bases and 7 bases, in that order; junction bases with no gene match: 9. The CDR3 extends over 14 amino acids. CDR3 protein: CASSLQGSHGEAFF. In DNA, the CDR3 is TGTGCCAGCAGCCTACAGGGGTCCCACGGTGAAGCTTTCTTT.

This chain connects TRBV20-1 to TRBJ1-2; no clear D. The germline V gene has CDR1 DFQATT and CDR2 SNEGSKA (reference sequence). The CDR3 is 11 amino acids. Trimming shortened V by 4 bases and J by 6 bases, and 9 bases separated the two germline ends. The CDR3 sequence is CSATGRNGYTF. The CDR3, as DNA: TGCAGTGCTACAGGCAGAAATGGCTACACCTTC.